The 14 T cell receptor beta chains in this list originate from one sample, sequenced in a study of memory CD4+ T cells and cytomegalovirus serostatus. The sort gate was single viable CD3+CD4+CD8-CD45RO+ cells for memory CD4+ T cells. Profiling relied on immunoSEQ multiplex PCR, and the TCRdb table lists in-frame clones only, not all of them. The sample shows some 73,000 clones, roughly three quarters of them seen only once. The sequenced sample consisted of memory CD4+ T cells from blood. Source of these receptors: an adult in good health and CMV-seropositive.

This clone was detected a few times. The chain recombines TRBV4-2 with TRBJ1-2; tentative D call: TRBD1 (5 bases). Trimming shortened V by 5 bases and J by 4 bases, and 17 bases separated the two germline ends. This CDR3 is built from 15 residues. CDR1 is LGHNA and CDR2 is YNFKEQ in the germline V gene. The CDR3 DNA reads TGTGCCAGCAGCGAGACAGAAGGTTCTCGCTATGGCTACACCTTC. Translated, it gives CASSETEGSRYGYTF.

V usage is TRBV27 and J usage is TRBJ1-5; D is unresolved. The germline V and J ends were trimmed by 3 bases and 7 bases, with 10 bases remaining between them. The CDR3 runs 13 residues. Germline V gene data show CDR1 as MNHEY and CDR2 as SMNVEV (reference sequence). CDR3 DNA sequence: TGTGCCAGCAGTTTTGCCCAACGACAGCCCCAGCATTTT. Its translation: CASSFAQRQPQHF.

This clone was picked up a small number of times. CDR3 in amino acids: CASSQDTEYEKLFF. CDR3 bases: TGCGCCAGCAGCCAAGATACCGAGTACGAAAAACTGTTTTTT. V and J are TRBV4-3 and TRBJ1-4; no firm D call. This CDR3 region has 14 residues. Germline V gene data show CDR1 as LGHNA and CDR2 as YSLEER. V lost 0 bases and J lost 8, with 10 bases in between.

This rearrangement joins TRBV13 to TRBJ1-2, with a possible D match to TRBD1 (6 bases). This CDR3 has 13 residues. V gave up 5 bases and J gave up 4 bases, with 11 bases separating them. The germline CDR1 and CDR2 sequences are PRHDT and FYEKMQ (reference sequence). The CDR3, as DNA: TGTGCCAGCAGCGTCGGACAGAGCTATGGCTACACCTTC. Protein product: CASSVGQSYGYTF.

This chain uses TRBV19 with TRBJ2-1; a possible D gene is TRBD2 (5 bases). This CDR3 spans 13 amino acids. Germline V gene data show CDR1 as LNHDA and CDR2 as SQIVND (reference sequence). V lost 3 bases and J lost 5, with 8 bases in between. The CDR3 DNA reads TGTGCCAGTAGTATCGGACTTCACAATGAGCAGTTCTTC. It codes for CASSIGLHNEQFF.

This clone appeared a few times. This CDR3 is also generated by other DNA sequences in the sample. The chain carries TRBV5-1 and TRBJ2-1; no clear D gene. The V gene's germline CDR1 is SGHRS and CDR2 YFSETQ. Trimming stripped 3 bases from V and 6 bases from J, with 4 bases between. The length of the CDR3 is 11 residues. The CDR3, as DNA: TGCGCCAGCAGCTCGTTCAATGAGCAGTTCTTC. Its protein is CASSSFNEQFF. The variable domain in full, completed from reference TRBV5-1 and TRBJ2-1, reads KAGVTQTPRYLIKTRGQQVTLSCSPISGHRSVSWYQQTPGQGLQFLFEYFSETQRNKGNFPGRFSGRQFSNSRSEMNVSTLELGDSALYLCASSSFNEQFFGPGTRLTVL.

This chain links TRBV2 with TRBJ1-1; maybe TRBD1 (5 bases). The germline V gene has CDR1 SNHLY and CDR2 FYNNEI. V was cut by 10 bases and J by 1 base, with 19 bases left in between. This CDR3 is 15 amino acids long. Here the CDR3 DNA reads TGTGCCAACACCGGGACGGAGACTAGGAACACTGAAGCTTTCTTT. The encoded protein is CANTGTETRNTEAFF.

This clone has just one count. In DNA, the CDR3 is TGTGCCAGCGGGCGCCAGGGCCAAGAGACCCAGTACTTC. Amino acid sequence: CASGRQGQETQYF. This sequence joins TRBV11-3 and TRBJ2-5, with a tentative D call TRBD1 (5 bases). Germline V CDR1 and CDR2: SGHNT, YENEEA. This CDR3 contains 13 residues. The V end was cut by 8 bases, the J end by 1 base, with 11 bases between.

This clone was detected only once. The chain employs TRBV29-1 and TRBJ1-2; 7 bases align to TRBD1. The V gene's germline CDR1 is SQVTM and CDR2 ANQGSEA. The ends lost 4 bases at V and 4 bases at J; junction bases unmatched: 6. This CDR3 is built from 13 residues. The CDR3 nucleotides read TGCAGCGTTGGCGACAGGGCCACCTATGGCTACACCTTC. It translates to CSVGDRATYGYTF.

This clone is termed medium-sized. The chain has TRBV7-2 and TRBJ1-5, with TRBD1 identical over 8 bases. V was clipped by 1 base and J by 8 bases; unmatched bases: 4. This CDR3 spans 14 amino acids. CDR1 SGHTA and CDR2 FQGNSA come from the germline V gene. DNA of the CDR3: TGTGCCAGCAGCTTAGACAGGGGGACTAAGCCCCAGCATTTT. Protein product: CASSLDRGTKPQHF.

This clone was seen repeatedly, ten times or more. This sequence joins TRBV7-2 and TRBJ1-1; D call uncertain. Germline lookup yields CDR1 SGHTA and CDR2 FQGNSA. The CDR3 consists of 15 residues. Between the trimmed V and J ends, which lost 6 bases and 2 bases, there was a span of 16 bases. The CDR3: CASRADSGFNTEAFF. In DNA, the CDR3 is TGTGCCAGCAGGGCCGACTCTGGGTTTAACACTGAAGCTTTCTTT.

The gene calls are TRBV30 and TRBJ2-2; D unclear. Germline V gene sequence: CDR1 GTSNPN, CDR2 SVGIG (reference sequence). This CDR3 has 13 amino acids. Trimming took off 3 bases at V and 6 bases at J, with 11 bases between the two ends. The CDR3 DNA is TGTGCCTGGAGCCGGGTCCCCTCCGGGGAGCTGTTTTTT. Its translation is CAWSRVPSGELFF.

V usage is TRBV5-6 and J usage is TRBJ2-7, with no clear D. In germline, CDR1 is SGHDT, CDR2 YYEEEE. This CDR3 has 14 residues. Deletions cut 4 bases from V and 1 base from J, with 12 bases between. CDR3 sequence: CASSPDFGSYEQYV. Written as DNA, the CDR3 is TGTGCCAGCAGCCCCGACTTTGGGTCCTACGAGCAGTACGTC.

The J gene is TRBJ1-2, the V gene TRBV30, with 7 bases identical to TRBD1. The CDR3 is made up of 14 amino acids. CDR1 and CDR2 from the germline V gene are GTSNPN and SVGIG (reference sequence). V was clipped by 1 base and J by 3 bases; unmatched bases: 5. This chain's CDR3 is CAWSGQGGHYGYTF. The DNA of the CDR3 is TGTGCCTGGAGTGGCCAGGGGGGGCACTATGGCTACACCTTC.